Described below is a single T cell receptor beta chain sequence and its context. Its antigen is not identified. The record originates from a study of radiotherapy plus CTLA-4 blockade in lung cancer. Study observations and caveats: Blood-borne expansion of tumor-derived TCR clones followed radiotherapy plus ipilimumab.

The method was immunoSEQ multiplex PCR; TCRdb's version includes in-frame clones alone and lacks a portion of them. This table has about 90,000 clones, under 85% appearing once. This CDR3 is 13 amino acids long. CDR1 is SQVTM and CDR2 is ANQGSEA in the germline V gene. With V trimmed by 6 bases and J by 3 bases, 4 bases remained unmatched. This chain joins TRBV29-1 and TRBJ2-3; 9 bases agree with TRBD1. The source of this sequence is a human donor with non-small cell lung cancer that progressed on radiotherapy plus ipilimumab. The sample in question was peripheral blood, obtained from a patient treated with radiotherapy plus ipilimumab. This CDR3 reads CSVDRGGTDTQYF. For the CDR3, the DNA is TGCAGCGTCGACAGGGGGGGGACAGATACGCAGTATTTT.